Sequencing of this T cell receptor (beta chain) was carried out in a study of PD-L1 blockade in urothelial cancer. Looking at the study overall: Of roughly 30 patients, about two dozen were males with bladder-origin urothelial cancer. Blood analysis was done at 3 weeks (second dose) and 6 weeks after treatment began. T cells were recovered from blood samples at a median of 141,255.

In each PCR, synthetic TCR analog templates were spiked in. Generated by immunoSEQ multiplex PCR, the TCRdb table keeps only in-frame clones and is missing some. The table has some 57,000 clones, approximately 80% seen once. Time point given: pretreatment peripheral blood. The CDR3 is made up of 14 amino acids. Trimming removed 5 bases from V and 0 bases from J, with 8 bases in between. Looked up from germline, CDR1 is SGHNT and CDR2 is YENEEA. This clone was detected a few times. J is TRBJ2-1 and V is TRBV11-3, with a tentative D call TRBD2 (6 bases). The origin of this receptor is a man aged 50 to 60 with urothelial cancer. The starting material was PBMCs, obtained around atezolizumab (anti-PD-L1) treatment. The chain's CDR3 is CASSKRASYNEQFF. CDR3 nucleotide sequence: TGTGCCAGCAGCAAGCGGGCCTCCTACAATGAGCAGTTCTTC. Based on the CDR3 plus reference TRBV11-3 and TRBJ2-1, the full variable domain is EAGVVQSPRYKIIEKKQPVAFWCNPISGHNTLYWYLQNLGQGPELLIRYENEEAVDDSQLPKDRFSAERLKGVDSTLKIQPAELGDSAVYLCASSKRASYNEQFFGPGTRLTVL.